The sequence of this T cell receptor (beta chain) was determined in a study of T cells in localized non-small cell lung cancer. Study results and limitations: In adjacent lung appeared a median around 54 of the top 100 tumor clones.

This table comes from immunoSEQ multiplex PCR, and its TCRdb copy is limited to in-frame clones, with some not included. Among about 59,000 clones listed, about 90% were seen once. Looked up from germline, CDR1 is KGHSH and CDR2 is LQKENI. CDR3 length equals 15 residues. V was shortened by 3 bases and J by 6 bases, with 15 bases between the two germline ends. This clone was picked up one time. Antigen unknown. Sequencing was performed on peripheral blood, taken before any cancer treatment. This receptor was taken from a man aged 35-75 years with stage I squamous cell lung carcinoma. The chain uses TRBV18 and TRBJ2-1; tentatively, D is TRBD2 (6 bases). The CDR3 DNA follows: TGTGCCAGCTCACCCTCGATAGCGGAGCTCAATGAGCAGTTCTTC. This encodes CASSPSIAELNEQFF. Filled out from reference TRBV18 and TRBJ2-1, the complete variable domain reads NAGVMQNPRHLVRRRGQEARLRCSPMKGHSHVYWYRQLPEEGLKFMVYLQKENIIDESGMPKERFSAEFPKEGPSILRIQQVVRGDSAAYFCASSPSIAELNEQFFGPGTRLTVL.